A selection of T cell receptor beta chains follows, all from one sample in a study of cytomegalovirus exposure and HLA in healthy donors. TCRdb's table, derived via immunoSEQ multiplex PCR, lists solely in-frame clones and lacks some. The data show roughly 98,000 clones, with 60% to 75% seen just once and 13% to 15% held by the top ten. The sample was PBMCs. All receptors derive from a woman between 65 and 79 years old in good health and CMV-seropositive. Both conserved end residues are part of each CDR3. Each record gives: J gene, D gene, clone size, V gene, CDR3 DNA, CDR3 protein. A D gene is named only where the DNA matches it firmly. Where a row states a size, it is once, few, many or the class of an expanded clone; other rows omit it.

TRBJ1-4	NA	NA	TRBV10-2	TGCGCCAGCGCTATTGCAACTAATGAAAAACTGTTTTTT	CASAIATNEKLFF
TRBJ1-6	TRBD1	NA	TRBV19	TGTGCCAGTAGTATTTCTTGGGACAGCGTCTATAATTCACCCCTCCACTTT	CASSISWDSVYNSPLHF
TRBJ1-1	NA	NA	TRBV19	TGTGCCAGTAGTGCAGCGCTTTCGGGGACTGAAGCTTTCTTT	CASSAALSGTEAFF
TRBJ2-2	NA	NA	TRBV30	TGTGCCTGGAGTGTACGGGCGGGATCTTACACCGGGGAGCTGTTTTTT	CAWSVRAGSYTGELFF
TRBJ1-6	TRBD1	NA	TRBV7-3	TGTGCCAGCGGTACAGGGGAAAATTCACCCCTCCACTTT	CASGTGENSPLHF
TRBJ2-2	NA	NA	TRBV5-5	TGTGCCAGCAGCCCCTGGACAGCTAACACCGGGGAGCTGTTTTTT	CASSPWTANTGELFF
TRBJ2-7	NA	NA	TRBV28	TGTGCCAGCAGTTTGGGGACAGGGTTTCGCGGGAGGGGGGCCTCTTACGAGCAGTACTTC	CASSLGTGFRGRGASYEQYF
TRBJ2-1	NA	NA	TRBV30	TGTGCCTGGAGTGTTGGCGGTGGCAATGAGCAGTTCTTC	CAWSVGGGNEQFF
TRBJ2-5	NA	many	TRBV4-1	TGCGCCAGCAGCCAAGTCTCGTCAGGGGCAGAGACCCAGTACTTC	CASSQVSSGAETQYF
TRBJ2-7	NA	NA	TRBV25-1	TGTGCCAGCAGTGAATCTCGAGGCGGGGCAGCCTACGAGCAGTACTTC	CASSESRGGAAYEQYF
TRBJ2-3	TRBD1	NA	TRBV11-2	TGTGCCAGCAGCTTGGACAGGGGTAGCACAGATACGCAGTATTTT	CASSLDRGSTDTQYF
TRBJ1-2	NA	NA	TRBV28	TGTGCCAGCAGTTTGGGGCCCCCTAACTATGGCTACACCTTC	CASSLGPPNYGYTF
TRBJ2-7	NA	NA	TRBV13	TGTGCCAGCAGCAGAAGGGGGGGGCCACACTACGAGCAGTACTTC	CASSRRGGPHYEQYF
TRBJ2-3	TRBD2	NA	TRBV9	TGTGCCAGCAGCGTAGCGGCGGCTAGCGGGAGAGATACGCAGTATTTT	CASSVAAASGRDTQYF
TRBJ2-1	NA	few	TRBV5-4	TGTGCCAGCAACAGACCGACGGGGACCTACAATGAGCAGTTCTTC	CASNRPTGTYNEQFF
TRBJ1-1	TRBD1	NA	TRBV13	TGTGCCAGCAGCGCTCCCTCCTGGACAGGAGAGAACACTGAAGCTTTCTTT	CASSAPSWTGENTEAFF
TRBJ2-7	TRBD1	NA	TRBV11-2	TGTGCCAGCAGCTTAGGAGCAGGGGGCTCATACGAGCAGTACTTC	CASSLGAGGSYEQYF
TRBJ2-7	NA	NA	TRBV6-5	TGTGCCAGCAGTTACCGGAAAGGCAGGCTGTACTTC	CASSYRKGRLYF
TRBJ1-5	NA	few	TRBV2	TGTGCCAGCAGTGACGACAGCTTCTTTCAGCCCCAGCATTTT	CASSDDSFFQPQHF
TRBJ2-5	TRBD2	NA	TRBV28	TGTGCCAGCGAGGGATCTAGCGGGAAAACGGGAGAGACCCAGTACTTC	CASEGSSGKTGETQYF
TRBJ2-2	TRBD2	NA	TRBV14	TGTGCCAGCAGCCACCTAGCGGGGGACAACACCGGGGAGCTGTTTTTT	CASSHLAGDNTGELFF
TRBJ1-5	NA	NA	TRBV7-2	TGTGCCAGCAGCTTAGGTGGGAGAGGGTATCAGCCCCAGCATTTT	CASSLGGRGYQPQHF
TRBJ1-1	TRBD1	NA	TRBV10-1	TGCGCCAGAAGTGAGTCGACAGGGCTAAACTCTGAAGCTTTCTTT	CARSESTGLNSEAFF
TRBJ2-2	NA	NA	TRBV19	TGTGCCAGTAGACAGGGCGGTCCCGGGGAGCTGTTTTTT	CASRQGGPGELFF
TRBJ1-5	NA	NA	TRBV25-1	TGTGCCAGCAGTGACTCCCGGGGGGTTCAGCCCCAGCATTTT	CASSDSRGVQPQHF
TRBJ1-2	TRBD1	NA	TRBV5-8	TGTGCCAGCAGCTTGGTTGGGACAGGGTTTGGCTACACCTTC	CASSLVGTGFGYTF
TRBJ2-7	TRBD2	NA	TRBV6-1	TGTGCCAGCAGTGAAAGCGGGAACTCCTACGAGCAGTACTTC	CASSESGNSYEQYF
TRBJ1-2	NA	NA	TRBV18	TGTGCCAGCTCACCAACGGTAAACTATGGCTACACCTTC	CASSPTVNYGYTF
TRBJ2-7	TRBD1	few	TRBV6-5	TGTGCCAGCAGTTCAGACAGGGGGTCCGAGCAGTACTTC	CASSSDRGSEQYF
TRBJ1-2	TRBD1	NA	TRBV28	TGTGCCAGCAGAATGACAGGGGCCGGCTACACCTTC	CASRMTGAGYTF
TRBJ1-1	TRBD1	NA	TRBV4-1	TGCGCCAGCAGCTTTCGGACAGGGGGCACTGAAGCTTTCTTT	CASSFRTGGTEAFF
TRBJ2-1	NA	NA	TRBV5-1	TGCGCCAGCAGCTTCGGACAGGAGGGCATCAGCGAGCAGTTCTTC	CASSFGQEGISEQFF
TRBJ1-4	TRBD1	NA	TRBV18	TGTGCCAGCTCACCACGTTCAGGGGGCGATGAAAAACTGTTTTTT	CASSPRSGGDEKLFF
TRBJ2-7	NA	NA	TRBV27	TGTGCCAGCAGTCCTCATAGCGAGACTCCCTACGAGCAGTACTTC	CASSPHSETPYEQYF
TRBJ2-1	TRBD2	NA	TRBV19	TGTGCCAGTACCAATATCGGAGCGGGAGGTTCCTACAATGAGCAGTTCTTC	CASTNIGAGGSYNEQFF
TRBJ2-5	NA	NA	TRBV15	TGTGCCACCAGCAGGCGTGAGGGGACCCAGTACTTC	CATSRREGTQYF
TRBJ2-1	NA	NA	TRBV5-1	TGCGCCAGAGAGGGGGGGAGTTCCTACAATGAGCAGTTCTTC	CAREGGSSYNEQFF
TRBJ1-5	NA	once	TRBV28	TGTGCCAGCACCTGGGAGTACAATCAGCCCCAGCATTTT	CASTWEYNQPQHF
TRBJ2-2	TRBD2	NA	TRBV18	TGTGCCAGCTCACCACTATTGACTAGCGGGACCGTTGGCGGGGAGCTGTTTTTT	CASSPLLTSGTVGGELFF
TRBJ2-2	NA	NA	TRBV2	TGTGCCAGCGCCCAAGGGGTCACCGGGGAGCTGTTTTTT	CASAQGVTGELFF
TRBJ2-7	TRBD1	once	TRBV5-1	TGCGCCAGCAGCTTGGAGACAGGGAATCGGGAGCAGTACTTC	CASSLETGNREQYF
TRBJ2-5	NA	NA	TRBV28	TGTGCCAGCAGCTTAACACCACAGGAACCCCAAGAGACCCAGTACTTC	CASSLTPQEPQETQYF